Listed below are T cell receptor beta chains from one sample, sequenced in a study of T cell repertoires in cytomegalovirus infection. No cognate antigen is known for these TCRs. Using its own MiXCR run on the reads, TCRdb lists one record per CDR3 protein. The table records about 920,000 distinct CDR3 sequences, 25% to 40% of them present only once. The source was cultured CD8+ T cells from PBMCs, collected from culture after CMV antigen stimulation. The receptors stem from a human donor in good health (CMV status not recorded). Some clones in this sample may be carry-over from other donors' samples. The CDR3 runs from the conserved cysteine through the conserved F or W. D genes are given only for firm matches. Some rows have no size entry. The others give once, few or many, or a class for an expanded clone.

D gene,V gene,clone size,J gene,CDR3 DNA,CDR3 protein
TRBD1,TRBV4-3,NA,TRBJ2-5,TGCGCCAGCAGCCAGGATCCGGGACAGGGTGAGACCCAGTACTTT,CASSQDPGQGETQYF
TRBD2,TRBV10-3,NA,TRBJ2-2,TGTGCCATCCTCGGGACTACCCATAATAGAATTGGGGAGCTGTTTTTT,CAILGTTHNRIGELFF
TRBD1,TRBV7-4,NA,TRBJ1-2,TGTGCCAGCAGGGGACAGGGAAGGTACTATGGCTACACCTTC,CASRGQGRYYGYTF
NA,TRBV12-3/TRBV12-4,NA,TRBJ1-1,TGTGCCAGCAGTTTAGGGGGTACCACTGAAGCTTTCTTT,CASSLGGTTEAFF
NA,TRBV27,NA,TRBJ1-1,TGTGCCAGCAGTTTAACCAGGGCCCACACTGAAGCTTTCTTT,CASSLTRAHTEAFF
NA,TRBV6-5,few,TRBJ1-6,TGTGCCAGCAGCCTCTCTGCCCTCTCCTATAATTCACCCCTCCACTTT,CASSLSALSYNSPLHF
NA,TRBV6-1,few,TRBJ2-5,TGTGCCAGCAGCCCTTTATGGACAGAACTCCAAGAGACCCAGTACTTC,CASSPLWTELQETQYF
NA,TRBV2,NA,TRBJ2-5,TGTGCCAGCAGTGAAGCAGGGAGTCGGCAAGAGACCCAGTACTTC,CASSEAGSRQETQYF
TRBD1,TRBV7-6,NA,TRBJ1-1,TGTGCCAGCAGCTTAGTCGAGGGGACAGGGCCCGAGACGAACACTGAAGCTTTCTTT,CASSLVEGTGPETNTEAFF
TRBD2,TRBV20-1,few,TRBJ2-3,TGCAGTGCGAACCGAGCGGGGGGGGCAGATACGCAGTATTTT,CSANRAGGADTQYF
TRBD1,TRBV5-4,few,TRBJ2-2,TGTGCCAGCAGCACGGGGACAGGGTGGACCGGGGAGCTGTTTTTT,CASSTGTGWTGELFF
NA,TRBV7-8,many,TRBJ2-7,TGTGCCAGCAGCTTAGTCAGCTCCACTTACGAGCAGTACTTC,CASSLVSSTYEQYF
TRBD1,TRBV5-1,few,TRBJ2-7,TGCGCCAGCAGCTCCCCGGGACAGGGGGGCCCCTACGAGCAGTACTTC,CASSSPGQGGPYEQYF
NA,TRBV14,NA,TRBJ1-4,TGTGCCAGCAGCCAGGGGTGGAATGAAAAACTGTTTTTT,CASSQGWNEKLFF
TRBD2,TRBV6-5,few,TRBJ2-1,TGTGCCAGCAGTTGGGGACTAGCGGAGAATGAGCAGTTCTTC,CASSWGLAENEQFF
NA,TRBV7-3,NA,TRBJ2-3,TGTGCCAGCAGCTTAACGCGTAGGGGGGCCCGCGATACGCAGTATTTT,CASSLTRRGARDTQYF
NA,TRBV7-8,many,TRBJ1-5,TGTGCCAGCAGCTTAGGGAGGGGAGCGCAGCCCCAGCATTTT,CASSLGRGAQPQHF
TRBD1,TRBV7-6,many,TRBJ1-5,TGTGCCAGCAGCCTGACAGGGGGCCAACAGCCCCAGCATTTT,CASSLTGGQQPQHF
NA,TRBV28,NA,TRBJ2-1,TGTGCCAGCAGTTTAAGGGGGGGATGGAATGAGCAGTTCTTC,CASSLRGGWNEQFF
TRBD1,TRBV7-9,NA,TRBJ2-5,TGTGCCAGCAGCCCTAACAGGGGATTACTCCAAGAGACCCAGTACTTC,CASSPNRGLLQETQYF
NA,TRBV12-3/TRBV12-4,many,TRBJ2-3,TGTGCCAGCAGTGATAACGGGGTCGGCACAGATACGCAGTATTTT,CASSDNGVGTDTQYF
TRBD1,TRBV6-5,few,TRBJ2-3,TGTGCCAGCAGTTATCGGACAGGGATACGGACAGATACGCAGTATTTT,CASSYRTGIRTDTQYF